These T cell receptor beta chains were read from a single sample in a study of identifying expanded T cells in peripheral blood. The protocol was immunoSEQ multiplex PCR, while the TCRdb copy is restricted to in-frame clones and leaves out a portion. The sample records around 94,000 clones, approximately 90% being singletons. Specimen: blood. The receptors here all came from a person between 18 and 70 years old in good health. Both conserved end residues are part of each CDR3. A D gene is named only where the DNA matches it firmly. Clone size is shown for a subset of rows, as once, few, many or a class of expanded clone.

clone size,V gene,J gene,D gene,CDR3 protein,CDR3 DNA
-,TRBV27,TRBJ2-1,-,CASSLGQGSYNEQFF,TGTGCCAGCAGCTTGGGGCAGGGATCCTACAATGAGCAGTTCTTC
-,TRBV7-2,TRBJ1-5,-,CASSASGVRNQPQHF,TGTGCCAGCAGCGCGTCGGGGGTTCGGAATCAGCCCCAGCATTTT
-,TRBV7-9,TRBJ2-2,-,CASSFAQEELFF,TGTGCCAGCAGCTTTGCCCAAGAGGAGCTGTTTTTT
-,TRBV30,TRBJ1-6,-,CAWSLTVSNSPLHF,TGTGCCTGGAGCTTGACAGTATCTAATTCACCCCTCCACTTT
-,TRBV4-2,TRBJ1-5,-,CASSQDQGSSQPQHF,TGTGCCAGCAGCCAAGATCAGGGGTCAAGTCAGCCCCAGCATTTT
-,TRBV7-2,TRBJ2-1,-,CASNLYSYNEQFF,TGTGCCAGCAACCTCTATAGCTACAATGAGCAGTTCTTC
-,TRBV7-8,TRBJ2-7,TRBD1,CASSLAGQGGEQYF,TGTGCCAGCAGCTTAGCGGGACAGGGGGGCGAGCAGTACTTC
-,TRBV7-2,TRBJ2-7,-,CASSSRDGTYEQYF,TGTGCCAGCAGTTCCCGGGACGGGACCTACGAGCAGTACTTC
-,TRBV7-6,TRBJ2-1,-,CASSLRPDNEQFF,TGTGCCAGCAGCTTAAGACCCGACAATGAGCAGTTCTTC
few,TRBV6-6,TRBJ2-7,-,CASSPSGTYEQYF,TGTGCCAGCAGTCCTTCGGGGACCTACGAGCAGTACTTC
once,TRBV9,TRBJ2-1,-,CASSAGVYNEQFF,TGTGCCAGCAGCGCCGGGGTCTACAATGAGCAGTTCTTC
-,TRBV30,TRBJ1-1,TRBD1,CAWSRPGTGAITEAFF,TGTGCCTGGAGTCGTCCCGGGACAGGGGCCATCACTGAAGCTTTCTTT
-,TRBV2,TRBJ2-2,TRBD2,CASIAVGTSGPRELFF,TGTGCCAGCATCGCAGTTGGGACTAGCGGGCCACGGGAGCTGTTTTTT
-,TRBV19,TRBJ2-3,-,CASSPLDSWTQYF,TGTGCCAGTAGTCCCCTCGACAGCTGGACGCAGTATTTT